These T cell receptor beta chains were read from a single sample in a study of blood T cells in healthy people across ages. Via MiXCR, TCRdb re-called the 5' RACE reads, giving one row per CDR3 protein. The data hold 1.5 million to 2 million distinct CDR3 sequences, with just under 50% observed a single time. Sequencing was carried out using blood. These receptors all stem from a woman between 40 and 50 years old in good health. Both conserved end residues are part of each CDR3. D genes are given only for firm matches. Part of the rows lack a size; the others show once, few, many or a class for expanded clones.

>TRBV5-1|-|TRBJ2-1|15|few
CASSSRLTVPKEQFF
TGTGCCAGCAGCTCTAGGCTGACGGTTCCCAAAGAGCAGTTCTTC
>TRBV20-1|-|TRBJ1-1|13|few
CSAPTDLGAEAFF
TGCAGTGCTCCGACCGATCTGGGGGCTGAAGCTTTCTTT
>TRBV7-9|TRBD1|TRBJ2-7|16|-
CASSGPGQHSDYEQYF
TGTGCCAGCAGCGGACCGGGACAGCACTCCGATTACGAGCAGTACTTC
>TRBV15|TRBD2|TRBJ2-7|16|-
CATSLRLAGDPYEQYF
TGTGCCACCAGCCTGCGACTAGCGGGGGATCCCTACGAGCAGTACTTC
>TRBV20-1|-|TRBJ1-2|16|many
CSPKNTMGGRFFGYTF
TGCAGTCCTAAGAATACAATGGGGGGGCGCTTCTTCGGCTACACCTTC
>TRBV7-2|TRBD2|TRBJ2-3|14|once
CASATGLDTDTQYF
TGTGCCAGCGCGACGGGACTAGACACAGATACGCAGTATTTT
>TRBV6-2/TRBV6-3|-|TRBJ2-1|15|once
CASSHDARGGSEQFF
TGTGCCAGCAGCCACGACGCCCGTGGGGGTAGTGAGCAGTTCTTC
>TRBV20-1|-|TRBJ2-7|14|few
CSAGGGISSYEQYF
TGCAGTGCGGGAGGGGGAATCAGCTCCTACGAGCAGTACTTC
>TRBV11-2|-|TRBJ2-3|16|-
CASSLLKRGTHDTQYF
TGTGCCAGCAGCTTATTGAAGAGGGGTACACACGATACGCAGTATTTT
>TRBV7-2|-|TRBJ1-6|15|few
CASSLEKSKTSPLHF
TGTGCCAGCAGCTTAGAGAAGTCAAAAACTTCACCCCTCCACTTT
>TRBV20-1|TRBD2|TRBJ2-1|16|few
CSARASGGLEYNEQFF
TGCAGTGCTAGAGCTAGCGGGGGGCTCGAGTACAATGAGCAGTTCTTC
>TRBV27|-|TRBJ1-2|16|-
CASSFGGRGGNYGYTF
TGTGCCAGCAGTTTTGGTGGGAGAGGGGGTAACTATGGCTACACCTTC
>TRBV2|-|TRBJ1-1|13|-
CASQSFKNTEAFF
TGTGCCAGCCAATCGTTTAAGAACACTGAAGCTTTCTTT
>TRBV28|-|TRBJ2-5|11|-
CASASGGEGYF
TGTGCCAGCGCCAGCGGCGGCGAAGGGTACTTC
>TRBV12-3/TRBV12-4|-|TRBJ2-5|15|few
CASSLARSGAETQYF
TGTGCCAGCAGTTTAGCTCGGTCGGGGGCGGAGACCCAGTACTTC
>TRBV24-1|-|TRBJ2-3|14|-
CATSDLEDLDTQYF
TGTGCCACCAGTGATCTCGAGGATCTAGATACGCAGTATTTT
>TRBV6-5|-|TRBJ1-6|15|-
CASSYQGMDNSPLHF
TGTGCCAGCAGTTACCAGGGTATGGATAATTCACCCCTCCACTTT
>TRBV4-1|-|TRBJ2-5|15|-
CASSQGPGPGETQYF
TGCGCCAGCAGCCAAGGACCGGGCCCGGGAGAGACCCAGTACTTC
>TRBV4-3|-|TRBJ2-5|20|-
CASSQDDLQGQYRSQETQYF
TGCGCCAGCAGCCAAGATGATTTGCAAGGACAGTATAGGTCCCAAGAGACCCAGTACTTC
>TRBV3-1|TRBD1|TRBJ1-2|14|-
CASSRLTGDYGYTF
TGTGCCAGCAGCCGATTAACAGGGGACTATGGCTACACCTTC
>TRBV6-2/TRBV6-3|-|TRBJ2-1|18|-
CASSYLTSRPRSYNEQFF
TGTGCCAGCAGTTACCTTACTTCCCGCCCGAGATCCTACAATGAGCAGTTCTTC
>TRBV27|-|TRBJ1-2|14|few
CASSFGRASYGYTF
TGTGCCAGCAGTTTTGGCAGGGCATCCTATGGCTACACCTTC
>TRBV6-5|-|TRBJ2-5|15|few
CASSPGQGHQETQYF
TGTGCCAGCAGTCCCGGGCAGGGGCACCAAGAGACCCAGTACTTC
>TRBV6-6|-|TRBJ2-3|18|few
CASSYTLSTGKSTDTQYF
TGTGCCAGCAGCTACACCCTCTCGACAGGAAAGAGCACAGATACGCAGTATTTT
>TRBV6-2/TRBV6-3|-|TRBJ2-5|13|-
CASSDISGETQYF
TGTGCCAGCAGTGACATCTCAGGAGAGACCCAGTACTTC
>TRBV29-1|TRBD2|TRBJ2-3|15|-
CSVERLAGEADTQYF
TGCAGCGTTGAACGACTAGCGGGGGAGGCAGATACGCAGTATTTT
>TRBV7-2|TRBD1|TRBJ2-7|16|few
CASSLALGQGAYEQYF
TGTGCCAGCAGCTTAGCACTAGGACAGGGGGCTTACGAGCAGTACTTC
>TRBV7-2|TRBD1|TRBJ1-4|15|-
CASSFDRGNNEKLFF
TGTGCCAGCAGCTTTGACAGGGGGAATAATGAAAAACTGTTTTTT
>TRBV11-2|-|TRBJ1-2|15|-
CASKSLRGWAYGYTF
TGTGCCAGCAAGTCTTTAAGGGGGTGGGCATATGGCTACACCTTC
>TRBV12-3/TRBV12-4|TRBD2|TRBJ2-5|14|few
CASSSGLAGVTQYF
TGTGCCAGCAGTTCGGGTCTAGCGGGAGTGACCCAGTACTTC
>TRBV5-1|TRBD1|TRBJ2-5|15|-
CASSITGGAGNEQYF
TGCGCCAGCAGCATAACAGGGGGCGCGGGCAATGAGCAGTACTTC
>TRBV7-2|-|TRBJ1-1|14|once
CASSIAQGNTEAFF
TGTGCCAGCAGTATAGCACAGGGTAACACTGAAGCTTTCTTT
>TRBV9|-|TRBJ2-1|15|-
CASSVGALPYNEQFF
TGTGCCAGCAGCGTAGGGGCCCTACCCTACAATGAGCAGTTCTTC
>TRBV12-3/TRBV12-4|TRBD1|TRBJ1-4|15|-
CASSPGGPTNEKLFF
TGTGCCAGCAGTCCAGGGGGCCCCACTAATGAAAAACTGTTTTTT
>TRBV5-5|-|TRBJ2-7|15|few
CASSLRRMILYEQYF
TGTGCCAGCAGCCTGCGACGGATGATATTATACGAGCAGTACTTC
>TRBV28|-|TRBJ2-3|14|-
CASSLKGEVDTQYF
TGTGCCAGCAGTTTAAAGGGGGAGGTAGATACGCAGTATTTT
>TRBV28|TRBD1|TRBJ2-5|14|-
CASTLSTGWETQYF
TGTGCCAGCACCCTCTCGACAGGGTGGGAGACCCAGTACTTC
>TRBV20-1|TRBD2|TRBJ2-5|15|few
CSAGLAGGFQETQYF
TGCAGTGCTGGTTTAGCGGGGGGTTTCCAAGAGACCCAGTACTTC
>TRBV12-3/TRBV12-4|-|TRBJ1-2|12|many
CASSPGRYGYTF
TGTGCCAGCAGCCCAGGGAGGTATGGCTACACCTTC
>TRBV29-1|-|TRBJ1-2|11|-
CSVRDIYGYTF
TGCAGCGTTCGGGACATCTATGGCTACACCTTC